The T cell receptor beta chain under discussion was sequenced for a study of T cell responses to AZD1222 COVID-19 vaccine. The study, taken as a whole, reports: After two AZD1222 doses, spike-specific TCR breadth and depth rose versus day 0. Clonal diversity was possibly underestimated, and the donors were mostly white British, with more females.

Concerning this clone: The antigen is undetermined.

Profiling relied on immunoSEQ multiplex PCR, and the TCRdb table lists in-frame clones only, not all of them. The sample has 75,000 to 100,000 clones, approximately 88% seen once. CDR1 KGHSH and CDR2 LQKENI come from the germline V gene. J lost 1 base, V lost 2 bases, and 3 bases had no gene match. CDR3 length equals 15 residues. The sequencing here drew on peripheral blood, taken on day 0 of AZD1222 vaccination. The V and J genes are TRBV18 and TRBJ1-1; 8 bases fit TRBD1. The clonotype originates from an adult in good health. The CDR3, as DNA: TGTGCCAGCTCACCAGAGACAGGGGCGAACACTGAAGCTTTCTTT. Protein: CASSPETGANTEAFF.